This T cell receptor (beta chain) was recorded in a study of yellow fever vaccine responses in identical twins listed by TCRdb under 2018. Notes on the research overall: In the study, vaccine-responding T cell clones were precisely tracked in identical twins. Broad study findings and their caveats: The T cell response to vaccination in identical twins was reported by the authors to appear partly convergent and partly personalized.

Details on this clonotype: Its specific antigen is unknown. Base quality data are lacking; no much larger clone is found one base away.

The method behind the library was RT-PCR. The listed sequencing device is Illumina HiSeq 2500. TCRdb reworked the public reads: Q25 trimming with fastp, MiXCR clone assembly, productive beta chains retained. A single entry per CDR3 protein holds the most common genes and DNA from its merged rows. Within this sample are about 3,300 distinct CDR3 sequences, with about nine tenths of them counted one time only. Of the sample, around 2.1% is held by the ten largest clones. Its CDR3 holds 17 amino acids, cysteine through phenylalanine. Here the CDR3 DNA is all that survives: 51 bases in frame from base 1. V and J are truncated by 5 bases and 1 base respectively, leaving an intervening sequence of 18 bases. Taken from the germline V gene, the CDR1 and CDR2 loops are SGHAT and FQNNGV.

The sequence was collected from a woman between 18 and 29 years old who received the yellow fever vaccine. Donor details come from another sample of the same person, matched by shared clones. The input for sequencing was T cells from blood (PBMCs), unsorted or a sorted subset (not recorded which), taken before or after yellow fever vaccination (not recorded which). The chain couples TRBV11-2 to TRBJ1-3, with no reliable assignment of the D segment. This receptor carries the CDR3 CASSQPPPGSSGNTIYF. The sequenced DNA is TGTGCCAGCAGCCAGCCCCCTCCCGGATCGTCTGGAAACACCATATATTTT.